One T cell receptor beta chain is described in this entry. The sample belongs to a study of blood T cell repertoires in COVID-19. Original processing methods: Nucleated cell number was recorded as an estimate derived from reference gene primer amplification. The data were produced by immunoSEQ multiplex PCR, yet TCRdb's version contains in-frame clones alone and is incomplete. The V and J calls and clone size are taken from that table; D and trimming were inferred from the DNA. Of around 290,000 clones in the sample, 80% to 90% are singletons; the top ten hold around 12%. The CDR3 totals 15 residues. V shed 4 bases, J shed 2 bases, and the junction held 1 base outside the gene matches. Germline CDR1 is KGHSH and CDR2 is LQKENI.

This TCR was sampled from a woman in her 70s with COVID-19, enrolled during active disease. The rearrangement joins TRBV18 to TRBJ2-6, with 8 bases fitting TRBD1. Input material: peripheral blood. The CDR3 loop is CASSRQGTGANVLTF. The DNA for the CDR3 is TGTGCCAGCTCACGACAGGGGACTGGGGCCAACGTCCTGACTTTC.